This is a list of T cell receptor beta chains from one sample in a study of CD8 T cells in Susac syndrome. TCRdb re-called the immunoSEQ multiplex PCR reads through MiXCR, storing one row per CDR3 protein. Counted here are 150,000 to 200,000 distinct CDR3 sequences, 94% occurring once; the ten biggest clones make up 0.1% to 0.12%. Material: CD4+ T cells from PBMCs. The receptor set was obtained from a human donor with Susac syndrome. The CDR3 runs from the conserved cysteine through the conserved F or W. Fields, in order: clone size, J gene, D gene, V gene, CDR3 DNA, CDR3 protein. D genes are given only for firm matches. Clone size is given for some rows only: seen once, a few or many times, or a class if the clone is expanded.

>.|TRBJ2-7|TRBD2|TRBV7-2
TGTGCCAGCAGCGAGGTAGCGGGGATCTACGAGCAGTACTTC
CASSEVAGIYEQYF
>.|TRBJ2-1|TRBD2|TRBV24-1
TGTGCCACCAGATCGGCCGGGGGGGCTGAGCAGTTCTTC
CATRSAGGAEQFF
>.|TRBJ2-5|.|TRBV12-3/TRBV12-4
TGTGCCAGCAGTTTGTCAGAAGAAGAGACCCAGTACTTC
CASSLSEEETQYF
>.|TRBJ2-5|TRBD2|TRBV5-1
TGCGCCAGCAGCTTGGAGGGACTAGCTAGAGAGACCCAGTACTTC
CASSLEGLARETQYF
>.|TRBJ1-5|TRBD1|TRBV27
TGTGCCAGCAGTTGGAGACAGGGGTCTGCACAGCCCCAGCATTTT
CASSWRQGSAQPQHF
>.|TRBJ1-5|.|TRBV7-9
TGTGCCAGCAGCCTAGTGGATTGGGCCCAGCATTTT
CASSLVDWAQHF
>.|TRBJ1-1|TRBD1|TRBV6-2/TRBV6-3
TGTGCCAGCAGTCTTCCGGGACAGGGGCAACGAGTAGCTTTCTTT
CASSLPGQGQRVAFF
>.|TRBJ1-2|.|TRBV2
TGTGCCAGCAGGTCCTCCGGGATTTTTAACTATGGCTACACCTTC
CASRSSGIFNYGYTF
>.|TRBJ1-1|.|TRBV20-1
TGCAGTGCTAGGGGGGGGATCTCGGGGACTGAAGCTTTCTTT
CSARGGISGTEAFF
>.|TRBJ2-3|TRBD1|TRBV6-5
TGTGCCAGCAGTTCAAGGGGGCGCGGCACAGATACGCAGTATTTT
CASSSRGRGTDTQYF
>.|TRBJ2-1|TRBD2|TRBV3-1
TGTGCCAGCAGCCAAGATGGCCTAGCGGGGGGTGGTAATGAGCAGTTCTTC
CASSQDGLAGGGNEQFF
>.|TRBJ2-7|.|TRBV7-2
TGTGCCAGCAGCTTAGTATCCGCCTACGAGCAGTACTTC
CASSLVSAYEQYF
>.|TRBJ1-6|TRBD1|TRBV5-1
TGCGCCAGCAGCTCCGGACAGGGGGCTCATCGTTCACCCCTCCACTTT
CASSSGQGAHRSPLHF
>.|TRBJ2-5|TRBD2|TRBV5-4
TGTGCCAGCAGCGGCGCGACTAGCGGCCAGACCCAGTACTTC
CASSGATSGQTQYF
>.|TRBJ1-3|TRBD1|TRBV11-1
TGTGCCAGCAGCTGGGACAGTCCTTCTGGAAACACCATATATTTT
CASSWDSPSGNTIYF
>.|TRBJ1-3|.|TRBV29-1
TGCAGCGTTGAAGCGGAAAACACCATATATTTT
CSVEAENTIYF
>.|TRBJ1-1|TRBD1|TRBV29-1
TGCAGCGCCCGGGACAGGAACACTGAAGCTTTCTTT
CSARDRNTEAFF
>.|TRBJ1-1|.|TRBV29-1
TGCAGCGGTCAGGGACACCCGAACACTGAAGCTTTCTTT
CSGQGHPNTEAFF
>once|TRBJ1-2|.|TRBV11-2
TGTGCCAGCAGCTTAGGGCATGAGAAATATGGCTACACCTTC
CASSLGHEKYGYTF
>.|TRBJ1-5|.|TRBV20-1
TGCAGCGCACCCCCGGATGGCAATCAGCCCCAGCATTTT
CSAPPDGNQPQHF
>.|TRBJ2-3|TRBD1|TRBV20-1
TGCAGTGCTAGACAGGGGGCTCGGTATGCAGATACGCAGTATTTT
CSARQGARYADTQYF
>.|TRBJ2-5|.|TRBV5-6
TGTGCCAGCAGCTTGAAGAGGGAGAGAGAGACCCAGTACTTC
CASSLKRERETQYF
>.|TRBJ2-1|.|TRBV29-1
TGCAGCGTCCTGAAGGGGGGAAGCTACAATGAGCAGTTCTTC
CSVLKGGSYNEQFF
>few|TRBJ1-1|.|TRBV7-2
TGTGCCAGCAGCTTTACAGCGAACACTGAAGCTTTCTTT
CASSFTANTEAFF
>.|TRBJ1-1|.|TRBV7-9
TGTGCCAGCAGCTTAGAGGGTAGCACTGAAGCTTTCTTT
CASSLEGSTEAFF
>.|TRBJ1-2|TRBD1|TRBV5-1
TGCGCCAGCAGCTCCCCGGGACAGACCTCCTATGGCTACACCTTC
CASSSPGQTSYGYTF
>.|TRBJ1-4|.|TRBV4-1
TGCGCCAGCAGCCAGGGAGCCGCAACTAATGAAAAACTGTTTTTT
CASSQGAATNEKLFF
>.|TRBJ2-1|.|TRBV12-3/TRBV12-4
TGTGCCAGCAGTTCTCGGGCCCTTTCCTACAATGAGCAGTTCTTC
CASSSRALSYNEQFF